These T cell receptor beta chains were read from a single sample in a study of tumor-infiltrating lymphocytes in primary liver carcinoma. One entry per CDR3 protein, called by TCRdb with MiXCR from the multiplex PCR reads. The sample contains hundreds of thousands of distinct CDR3 sequences, about three fifths of which appear only once. Sequencing input: peripheral blood. These receptors were taken from a woman aged 25 to 39 with primary liver carcinoma and hepatitis B virus infection. Both conserved end residues are part of each CDR3. A D gene is named only where the DNA matches it firmly. Some rows have no size entry. The others give once, few or many, or a class for an expanded clone.

CDR3nt	CDR3aa	v_gene	j_gene	d_gene	abundance
TGTGCCAGCAGCCTGATTAGCGGGAGGGCCAATGAGCAATTCTTC	CASSLISGRANEQFF	TRBV11-3	TRBJ2-1	TRBD2	.
TGTGCCAGTAGCCCAAGGACAGGGGTTGACACTGAAACTTTCTTT	CASSPRTGVDTETFF	TRBV11-3	TRBJ1-1	TRBD1	.
TGTGCCAGCAGCTTGGTAGGGTCATACAATGAGCAGTTCTTC	CASSLVGSYNEQFF	TRBV5-4	TRBJ2-1	.	.
TGTGCCAACGGTGGCGTTGCGACAGGGACTGGAAACACCATATATTTT	CANGGVATGTGNTIYF	TRBV12-3/TRBV12-4	TRBJ1-3	TRBD1	.
TGTGCCAGCAGATCCATGGGCTCCTACGAGCAGTACTTC	CASRSMGSYEQYF	TRBV12-3/TRBV12-4	TRBJ2-7	.	few
TGTGCCAGCAGTGGGCAGGACACTGAAGCTTTCTTT	CASSGQDTEAFF	TRBV14	TRBJ1-1	.	once
TGTGCCAGCATCAACATTTACCATGGACAGTCCCACAATGAGCAGTTCTTC	CASINIYHGQSHNEQFF	TRBV12-3/TRBV12-4	TRBJ2-1	.	few
TGCGCCAGCAGCCACAGGTCCGAGCAGTACTTC	CASSHRSEQYF	TRBV5-1	TRBJ2-7	.	.
TGTGCCAGCAGGCTCCTGGCAGGGTTGGACAATGAGCAGTTCTTC	CASRLLAGLDNEQFF	TRBV6-1	TRBJ2-1	.	.
TGCAGCGTTGTGTCCTCGACAAGAAACATCATATATTTT	CSVVSSTRNIIYF	TRBV29-1	TRBJ1-3	.	.
TGCGCCAGCAGCCACCCCGTAATCTTCCGGGAGGGGGCTGGCGGCACAGATACGCAGTATTTT	CASSHPVIFREGAGGTDTQYF	TRBV4-1	TRBJ2-3	.	few
TGTGCCATGAGCCATGGCTACACCTTC	CAMSHGYTF	TRBV30	TRBJ1-2	.	.
TGTGCCAACGGATCCATGGGCTCCTACGAGCAGTACTTC	CANGSMGSYEQYF	TRBV12-3/TRBV12-4	TRBJ2-7	.	once
TGCGCCAGCAGCCAAGCTCTGACAGGGTCCGACGTGCAGTACTTC	CASSQALTGSDVQYF	TRBV4-1	TRBJ2-7	TRBD1	.
TGCGCCAGCAGCCATACCGACAGGGGTATAGCCAAAAACATTCAGTACTTC	CASSHTDRGIAKNIQYF	TRBV4-3	TRBJ2-4	TRBD1	.
TGTGCCAGCAGCTTAGACCAGACAGAGCTAGCCAAAAACATTCAGTGCTTC	CASSLDQTELAKNIQCF	TRBV6-1	TRBJ2-4	.	.
TGTGCCACCAGTGATTGGGGGGCTGGTTGGGAGCAGTTCTTC	CATSDWGAGWEQFF	TRBV24-1	TRBJ2-1	.	few
TGTGCCAGCAGCTTTATGGTTCGTGTCGGGGTGAATGAGCAGTTCTTC	CASSFMVRVGVNEQFF	TRBV7-9	TRBJ2-1	.	few
TGCGCCAGCAGCCGGAGGGGGACTGAACTCTACAAGCAGTACTTC	CASSRRGTELYKQYF	TRBV4-1	TRBJ2-7	.	.
TGTGCCAGCAGCTTCCGGGTAACAGGGGATGAGCAGTACTTC	CASSFRVTGDEQYF	TRBV5-5	TRBJ2-4	TRBD1	.
TGTGCCAGCAGTCCTATAGCGGGAATAGAGACCCAGTACTTC	CASSPIAGIETQYF	TRBV12-3/TRBV12-4	TRBJ2-5	TRBD2	many
TGTGCCAGCAGACCCACGGGGTTAGGTTACGAGCAGTACTTC	CASRPTGLGYEQYF	TRBV7-8	TRBJ2-7	.	few
TGTGCTAGTGGAGCGACAGGGATCGATAAGCAGTTCTTC	CASGATGIDKQFF	TRBV12-5	TRBJ2-1	TRBD1	.
TGTGCCAGCAGTTTCGGGTCAGTAGAGACCCAGTACTTC	CASSFGSVETQYF	TRBV5-4	TRBJ2-5	.	.
TGCGCCAGCAGCCCAGGGACAGGGATCAATTCAGATACGCAGTATTTT	CASSPGTGINSDTQYF	TRBV5-1	TRBJ2-3	TRBD1	many
TGTGCCAGCAGGAGAGGATATGGTGAGCAGTTCTTC	CASRRGYGEQFF	TRBV13	TRBJ2-1	.	.
TGTGCTAGTGGTTTGGATTACGGGACAGGGTCTCGGGAGCAGTACTTC	CASGLDYGTGSREQYF	TRBV12-5	TRBJ2-7	TRBD1	few